This TCR beta chain was recovered during a study of lymphopenia after photon versus proton radiotherapy. Study-wide results and limits: Post-nadir TCR diversity decline inversely tracked overall survival among those who died. Only patients who died were analyzed for survival; proton advantage is unproven. Oligoclonal CD8+ Temra expansion after nadir drove photon patients' diversity drop. Photon-treated patients lost naive T cells and TCR diversity; proton-treated stayed stable.

In regard to this clone: Antigen specificity is unknown.

Data came from immunoSEQ multiplex PCR; TCRdb stores just in-frame clones and leaves some out. The data show tens of thousands of clones, with 75% to 90% seen just once and 13% held by the top ten. Germline V gene lookup returns CDR1 LNHDA and CDR2 SQIVND (reference sequence). V lost 8 bases and J lost 9, with 14 bases in between. The CDR3 runs to 12 residues. The sample in question was peripheral blood, obtained from a patient treated with proton-based radiotherapy. The origin of this receptor is an elderly man with esophageal cancer. V usage is TRBV19 and J usage is TRBJ2-1; D assignment may be TRBD1 or TRBD2 (5 bases each). The CDR3 DNA reads TGTGCCAGTTCGAGCGGTGGGGGTGAGCAGTTCTTC. Its translation: CASSSGGGEQFF.